The 7 T cell receptor beta chains given below trace back to one sample, sequenced in a study of monozygotic twins with inflammatory bowel disease. TCRdb reanalyzed the 5' RACE reads and collapses them to one entry per CDR3 protein, without DNA. The sample data list fewer than 200,000 distinct CDR3 sequences. Sequenced input: blood. Receptor source: a human donor with ulcerative colitis or Crohn's disease, or a healthy co-twin of an affected twin (not recorded which).

The chain couples TRBV20-1 to TRBJ2-5; TCRdb designates TRBD1, a call that cannot be tested without DNA. Germline V lookup: CDR1 DFQATT, CDR2 SNEGSKA (reference sequence). The CDR3 is 14 amino acids. The CDR3 loop reads CSARGGGGQETQYF.

This chain uses TRBV20-1 with TRBJ1-2; TCRdb's D call of TRBD1 is untestable without DNA. CDR1 and CDR2 (germline): DFQATT, SNEGSKA (reference sequence). The CDR3 covers 13 residues. The CDR3 loop is CSALRTGSYGYTF.

The chain has TRBV30 and TRBJ2-1; TCRdb designates TRBD1, a call that cannot be tested without DNA. The CDR3 spans 15 residues. CDR1 is GTSNPN and CDR2 is SVGIG in the germline V gene (reference sequence). The CDR3 loop is CAWRGLRGRFNEQFF.

The chain joins TRBV7-9 to TRBJ2-7; TCRdb calls TRBD2, which cannot be checked without DNA. The CDR3 runs 15 residues. CDR1 SEHNR and CDR2 FQNEAQ come from the germline V gene (reference sequence). CDR3 in amino acids: CASSPSEGLTYEQYF.

The gene calls are TRBV7-9 and TRBJ2-1. There are 15 residues in the CDR3. Germline V gene sequence: CDR1 SEHNR, CDR2 FQNEAQ (reference sequence). CDR3 residues: CASSSKGSSYNEQFF.

V is TRBV2 and J is TRBJ2-7; with no DNA, the TCRdb D assignment of TRBD1 cannot be verified. Germline CDR1 is SNHLY and CDR2 is FYNNEI. The CDR3 consists of 15 residues. The CDR3 spells CASSGLTGPAYEQYF.

The CDR3 reads CASSARRQGAHLEQYF. The chain combines TRBV7-2 with TRBJ2-7; TCRdb returns TRBD1, unconfirmable since there is no DNA. Germline CDR1 reads SGHTA; CDR2 reads FQGNSA. The CDR3 spans 16 residues. Combining the CDR3 with reference TRBV7-2 and TRBJ2-7 gives the whole variable domain GAGVSQSPSNKVTEKGKDVELRCDPISGHTALYWYRQSLGQGLEFLIYFQGNSAPDKSGLPSDRFSAERTGGSVSTLTIQRTQQEDSAVYLCASSARRQGAHLEQYFGPGTRLTVT.